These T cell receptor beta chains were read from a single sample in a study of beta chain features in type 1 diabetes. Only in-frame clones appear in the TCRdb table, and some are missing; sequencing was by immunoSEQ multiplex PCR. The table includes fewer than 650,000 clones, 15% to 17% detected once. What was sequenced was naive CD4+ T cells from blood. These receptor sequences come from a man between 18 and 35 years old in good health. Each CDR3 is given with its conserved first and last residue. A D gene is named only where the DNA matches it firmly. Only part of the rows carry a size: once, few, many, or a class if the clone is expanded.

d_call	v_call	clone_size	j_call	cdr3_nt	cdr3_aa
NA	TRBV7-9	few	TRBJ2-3	TGTGCCAGCAGCTTACTGGGGAGCACAGATACGCAGTATTTT	CASSLLGSTDTQYF
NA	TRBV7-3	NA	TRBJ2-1	TGTGCCAGCAGCTTAAGAAGGGACAGCCGACTAGCGGAGCAGTTCTTC	CASSLRRDSRLAEQFF
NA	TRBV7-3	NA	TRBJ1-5	TGTGCCAGCGATTCGCGCAGCAATCAGCCCCAGCATTTT	CASDSRSNQPQHF
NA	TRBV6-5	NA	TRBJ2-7	TGTGCCAGCAGTTCTACTTACGAGCAGTACTTC	CASSSTYEQYF
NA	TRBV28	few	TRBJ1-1	TGTGCCAGCAGTCATGGCGGGTTGGGCGCTGAAGCTTTCTTT	CASSHGGLGAEAFF
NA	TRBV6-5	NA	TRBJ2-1	TGTGCCAGCAGTTTACAGGACGTGGGCAATGAGCAGTTCTTC	CASSLQDVGNEQFF
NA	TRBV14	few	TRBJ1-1	TGTGCCAGCAGCCGAGACAGGCGGAACACTGAAGCTTTCTTT	CASSRDRRNTEAFF
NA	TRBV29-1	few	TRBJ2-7	TGCAGCGTTGGCCCGACAGGCTCCTACGAGCAGTACTTC	CSVGPTGSYEQYF
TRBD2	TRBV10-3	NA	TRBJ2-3	TGTGCCACCGCTCAGGACGGACTAGGACGTTCTAGCACAGATACGCAGTATTTT	CATAQDGLGRSSTDTQYF
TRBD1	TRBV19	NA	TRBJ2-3	TGTGCCAGTAGACTCGGACAGGGAGAAGTAGATACGCAGTATTTT	CASRLGQGEVDTQYF
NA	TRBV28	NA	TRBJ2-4	TGTGCCAGCAGTCCACAGGGTTTTGGGGACAAAAACATTCAGTACTTC	CASSPQGFGDKNIQYF
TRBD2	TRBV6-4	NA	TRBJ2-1	TGTGCCAGCAGTGACCGACTAGCCCCCTCCTACAATGAGCAGTTCTTC	CASSDRLAPSYNEQFF